This entry lists 20 T cell receptor beta chains sequenced from one sample in a study of T cell responses to AZD1222 COVID-19 vaccine. Profiled with immunoSEQ multiplex PCR; TCRdb holds only in-frame clones, not every one. The sample contains 80,000 to 100,000 clones, roughly 86% of which appear only once. Source: peripheral blood, taken on day 0 of AZD1222 vaccination. These receptors originate from an adult in good health.

The J gene is TRBJ2-2, the V gene TRBV6-4; TRBD1 matches at 9 bases. With 10 bases clipped from V and 6 bases from J, the junction kept 6 bases outside the gene matches. Germline CDR1 MRHNA, CDR2 SNTAGT. This CDR3 spans 13 amino acids. The CDR3 DNA reads as TGTGCCACCCGGGACAGGGATGCCGGGGAGCTGTTTTTT. Encoded protein: CATRDRDAGELFF.

This chain uses TRBV5-1 with TRBJ2-2, with D hard to call. The CDR3 consists of 14 residues. The V end lost 3 bases, the J end lost 1 base, and 7 bases lay between the germline ends. Per germline, CDR1 SGHRS and CDR2 YFSETQ. The CDR3 region has the DNA TGCGCCAGCAGCTCTGACTGGAACACCGGGGAGCTGTTTTTT. It codes for CASSSDWNTGELFF.

V and J are TRBV10-1 and TRBJ2-7; no clear D. From germline, CDR1 is WNHNN and CDR2 SYGVQD (reference sequence). This CDR3 comprises 15 residues. Trimming removed 3 bases at V and 5 bases at J, with 17 bases between. Here the CDR3 DNA reads TGCGCCAGCAGTGAATCAACGCTCCCCGAGGACGAGCAGTACTTC. It is translated as CASSESTLPEDEQYF.

This clone has only one observation. The chain uses TRBV24-1 and TRBJ2-7; 9 positions agree with TRBD1. The CDR3 contains 15 residues. Germline CDR1 reads KGHDR; CDR2 reads SFDVKD. The V and J ends lost 4 bases and 3 bases, in that order; junction bases with no gene match: 6. CDR3 amino acids: CATSEAGTGRYEQYF. CDR3 coding DNA: TGTGCCACCAGTGAGGCCGGGACAGGGCGCTACGAGCAGTACTTC.

The rearrangement joins TRBV24-1 to TRBJ2-1; 7 nucleotides line up with TRBD2. V was clipped by 5 bases and J by 4 bases; unmatched bases: 4. CDR1 and CDR2 from the germline V gene are KGHDR and SFDVKD. The length of the CDR3 is 14 residues. The CDR3 loop reads CATSVSGGYNEQFF. For the CDR3, the DNA is TGTGCCACCAGTGTGTCGGGAGGATACAATGAGCAGTTCTTC.

This chain connects TRBV24-1 to TRBJ2-3; the D is unclear. The CDR3 has 12 residues. CDR1 and CDR2 from the germline V gene are KGHDR and SFDVKD. The V gene lost 1 base and the J gene lost 6 bases, with 4 bases spanning the gap. Written as DNA, the CDR3 is TGTGCCACCAGTGATTTAGGTGATACGCAGTATTTT. This codes for CATSDLGDTQYF.

This clone occurred a few times. The chain combines TRBV27 with TRBJ2-7; D is tentatively TRBD1 or TRBD2 (5 bases each). Germline V gives CDR1 MNHEY, CDR2 SMNVEV (reference sequence). Deletions cut 3 bases from V and 6 bases from J, with 12 bases between. The CDR3 length is 13 residues. The chain's CDR3 is CASSFPGTGEQYF. The CDR3 DNA follows: TGTGCCAGCAGTTTCCCAGGGACGGGCGAGCAGTACTTC.

The chain joins TRBV29-1 to TRBJ1-6; D is unresolved. The CDR3 covers 13 residues. CDR1 and CDR2 from the germline V gene are SQVTM and ANQGSEA. V dropped 4 bases and J dropped 10 bases, with 14 bases sitting between them. CDR3 in amino acids: CSVAPSADSPLHF. CDR3 DNA sequence: TGCAGCGTTGCGCCCTCCGCCGACTCACCCCTCCACTTT.

This clone has just one count. The V gene is TRBV7-2, the J gene TRBJ1-6; unclear D gene. The germline V gene has CDR1 SGHTA and CDR2 FQGNSA. V gave up 3 bases and J gave up 7 bases, with 13 bases separating them. The CDR3 runs to 15 residues. This CDR3 is CASSFLDQGNSPLHF. The DNA of the CDR3 is TGTGCCAGCAGCTTTCTTGACCAAGGAAATTCACCCCTCCACTTT.

The chain couples TRBV27 to TRBJ1-3; D remains ambiguous. The CDR3 is made up of 14 amino acids. Germline V CDR1 and CDR2: MNHEY, SMNVEV (reference sequence). V dropped 5 bases and J dropped 2 bases, with 10 bases sitting between them. This CDR3 reads CASSLPGAGNTIYF. The CDR3 nucleotides read TGTGCCAGCAGTCTCCCCGGAGCTGGAAACACCATATATTTT.

The V and J genes are TRBV30 and TRBJ1-4; unclear D gene. The ends were cut back, 7 bases at V and 7 bases at J, with 13 bases in the middle. Germline CDR1 reads GTSNPN; CDR2 reads SVGIG (reference sequence). This CDR3 has 12 amino acids. The chain's CDR3 is CALVLWGEKLFF. CDR3 sequence (DNA): TGTGCCTTGGTCCTATGGGGTGAAAAACTGTTTTTT. The whole variable domain, remainder taken from reference TRBV30 and TRBJ1-4, is SQTIHQWPATLVQPVGSPLSLECTVEGTSNPNLYWYRQAAGRGLQLLFYSVGIGQISSEVPQNLSASRPQDRQFILSSKKLLLSDSGFYLCALVLWGEKLFFGSGTQLSVL.

This clone was observed a handful of times. The chain is built from TRBV19 and TRBJ2-7; 9 positions agree with TRBD2. V shed 10 bases, J shed 3 bases, and the junction held 4 bases outside the gene matches. CDR3 size: 12 residues. Germline V gene data show CDR1 as LNHDA and CDR2 as SQIVND (reference sequence). The CDR3 sequence: CATSTSGYEQYF. Written as DNA, the CDR3 is TGTGCCACATCGACTAGCGGCTACGAGCAGTACTTC.

This clone was seen more than once but under ten times. V and J are TRBV7-2 and TRBJ1-2; no definite D call. Trimming cost V 5 bases and J 0 bases, with 16 bases left between them. The CDR3 length is 16 residues. CDR1 is SGHTA, CDR2 FQGNSA, per germline. In DNA, the CDR3 is TGTGCCAGCAGCCCGGGAGGAATAGTGCCTAACTATGGCTACACCTTC. It yields the protein CASSPGGIVPNYGYTF.

The V and J genes are TRBV19 and TRBJ1-2, with D possibly being TRBD1 (5 bases). The length of the CDR3 is 16 residues. The germline V and J ends were trimmed by 9 bases and 4 bases, with 24 bases remaining between them. Germline V gene data show CDR1 as LNHDA and CDR2 as SQIVND (reference sequence). The CDR3 region is CASIPTMGLGGYGYTF. In DNA, the CDR3 is TGTGCCAGCATCCCCACGATGGGCCTTGGGGGCTATGGCTACACCTTC.

The genes are TRBV28 and TRBJ2-7; 7 positions match TRBD1. J lost 5 bases, V lost 6 bases, and 10 bases had no gene match. The length of the CDR3 is 14 residues. Germline loops: CDR1 MDHEN, CDR2 SYDVKM. This CDR3 reads CASSPIGTGDEQYF. Here the CDR3 DNA reads TGTGCCAGCAGCCCCATCGGCACAGGGGACGAGCAGTACTTC.

The V gene is TRBV7-3, the J gene TRBJ2-3; D call uncertain. The CDR3 runs to 13 residues. CDR1 and CDR2 (germline): SGHTA, FQGTGA. The germline V and J ends were trimmed by 2 bases and 4 bases, with 7 bases remaining between them. CDR3 DNA sequence: TGTGCCAGCAGCTTAGGACCAGCAGATACGCAGTATTTT. Amino acid sequence: CASSLGPADTQYF.

The CDR3 DNA reads as TGTGCCAGCATGCAGGGACTTTCAGGCTACGAGCAGTACTTC. Its protein product is CASMQGLSGYEQYF. This sequence joins TRBV2 and TRBJ2-7; a weak D match, TRBD2 (6 bases). Trimming cost V 7 bases and J 3 bases, with 16 bases left between them. This CDR3 is 14 amino acids long. The germline V gene has CDR1 SNHLY and CDR2 FYNNEI.

This clone was counted between two and nine times. The chain recombines TRBV2 with TRBJ1-2; D ambiguous. In germline, CDR1 is SNHLY, CDR2 FYNNEI. The CDR3 has 13 amino acids. The ends were cut back, 7 bases at V and 0 bases at J, with 9 bases in the middle. In nucleotides, the CDR3 is TGTGCCAGCAACCAGGAGGCTAACTATGGCTACACCTTC. This translates into CASNQEANYGYTF.

The CDR3 coding sequence is TGTGCCAGCAGTTATCGGGGTGGAGATTCACCCCTCCACTTT. This translates into CASSYRGGDSPLHF. This chain uses TRBV6-6 with TRBJ1-6; D gene uncertain. Germline V gene sequence: CDR1 MNHNY, CDR2 SVGAGI (reference sequence). V gave up 3 bases and J gave up 8 bases, with 11 bases separating them. This CDR3 has 14 amino acids.

This clone is a singleton in its sample. The chain combines TRBV19 with TRBJ1-5; 8 nucleotides align to TRBD1. V shed 7 bases and J 0 bases; nucleotides not matched to a gene: 11. CDR1 and CDR2 from the germline V gene are LNHDA and SQIVND (reference sequence). The CDR3 consists of 17 residues. The CDR3 loop is CASKGGTGFVSNQPQHF. CDR3 in DNA: TGTGCCAGTAAGGGGGGGACAGGCTTCGTTAGCAATCAGCCCCAGCATTTT.